This T cell receptor (beta chain) comes out of a study of blood T cells in healthy people across ages. Study conclusions and caveats: Long-lived donors exceeded aged donors in naive CD4+ cells and diversity. The recorded TCR beta diversity per million T cells decreased in a roughly linear manner with age. The diversity estimates, figures obtained from one million T cells, were considered underestimates.

This CDR3 comprises 11 residues. The V end lost 4 bases, the J end lost 7 bases, and 6 bases lay between the germline ends. From germline, CDR1 is MDHEN and CDR2 SYDVKM. Regarding this clonotype: The antigen is unknown.

The use of a sample-barcoded 5' primer and a J-beta primer mix characterized a second PCR of roughly 7 to 11 cycles. There were at least 2.5 million CDR3-containing paired-end reads obtained from each sample. TCRdb independently ran MiXCR on the 5' RACE reads; one entry per CDR3 protein. Of 1.5 million to 2 million distinct CDR3 sequences listed, around 40% are singletons. The chain combines TRBV28 with TRBJ2-3; the D is unclear. The receptor was isolated from a human donor in good health. The sequenced material came from blood. The CDR3 nucleotides read TGTGCCAGCAGTTCCAGATATACGCAGTATTTT. Its translation: CASSSRYTQYF.